Only a few counts were recorded for the clone carrying this TCR beta chain. No antigen is known for it. 5'RACE primed at constant segments yielded TCR alpha and TCR beta cDNA libraries bearing sample barcodes and UMIs. TCRdb re-called the 5' RACE reads with MiXCR, one entry per CDR3 protein. This sample has roughly 380,000 distinct CDR3 sequences, with under 30% found just once. This specimen comes from a study of T-cell memory formation after mild COVID-19. In the study overall: Largely, the TCR clusters proved donor specific.

Whole-study findings and limits: Cross-reactive memory seemingly joined, as some responding clones were found in pre-infection memory. There was a balanced CD4/CD8 profile in clones contracting day 15 to 85, and later expanders leaned CD4+.

Sequenced material: PBMCs or a T cell subset sorted from them (not recorded which). The origin of this receptor is an adult woman who had mild COVID-19 (a few samples of this study predate the infection). Cell type and time point are not known.

The chain's CDR3 is CASSLTSGGAHTQYF. Here the CDR3 DNA reads TGTGCCAGCAGCTTGACTAGCGGGGGGGCGCATACGCAGTATTTT. This chain links TRBV5-6 with TRBJ2-3; 13 bases agree with TRBD2. CDR1 and CDR2 from the germline V gene are SGHDT and YYEEEE. The length of the CDR3 is 15 residues. V gave up 1 base and J gave up 7 bases; unmatched junction bases: 3.